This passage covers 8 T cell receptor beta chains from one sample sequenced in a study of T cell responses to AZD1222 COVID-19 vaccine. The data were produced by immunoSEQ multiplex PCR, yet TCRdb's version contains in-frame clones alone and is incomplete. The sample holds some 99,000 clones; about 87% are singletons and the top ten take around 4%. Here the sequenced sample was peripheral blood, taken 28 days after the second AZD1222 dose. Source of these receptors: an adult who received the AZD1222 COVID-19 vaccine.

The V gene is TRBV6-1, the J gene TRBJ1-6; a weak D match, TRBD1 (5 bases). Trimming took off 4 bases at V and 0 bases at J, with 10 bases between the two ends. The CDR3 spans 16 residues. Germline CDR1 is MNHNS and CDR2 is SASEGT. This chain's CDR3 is CASSVPGSSYNSPLHF. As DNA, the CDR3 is TGTGCCAGCAGTGTTCCAGGGAGCTCCTATAATTCACCCCTCCACTTT.

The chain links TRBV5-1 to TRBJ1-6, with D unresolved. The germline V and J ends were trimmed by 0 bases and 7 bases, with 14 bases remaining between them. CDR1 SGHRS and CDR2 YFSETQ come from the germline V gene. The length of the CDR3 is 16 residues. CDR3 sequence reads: CASSLEVGQRNSPLHF. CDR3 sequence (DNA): TGCGCCAGCAGCTTGGAAGTCGGTCAGAGGAATTCACCCCTCCACTTT.

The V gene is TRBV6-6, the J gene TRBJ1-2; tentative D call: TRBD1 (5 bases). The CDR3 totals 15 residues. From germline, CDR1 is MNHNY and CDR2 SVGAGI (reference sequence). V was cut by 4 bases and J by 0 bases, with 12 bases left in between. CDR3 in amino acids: CASSSPGTANYGYTF. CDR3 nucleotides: TGTGCCAGCAGTTCTCCAGGGACGGCTAACTATGGCTACACCTTC.

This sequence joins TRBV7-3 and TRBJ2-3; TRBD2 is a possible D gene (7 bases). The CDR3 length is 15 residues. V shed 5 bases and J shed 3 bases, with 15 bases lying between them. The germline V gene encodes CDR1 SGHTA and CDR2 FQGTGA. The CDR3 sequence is CASSLERGGTDTQYF. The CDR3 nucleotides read TGTGCCAGCAGCCTCGAGAGGGGGGGAACAGATACGCAGTATTTT.

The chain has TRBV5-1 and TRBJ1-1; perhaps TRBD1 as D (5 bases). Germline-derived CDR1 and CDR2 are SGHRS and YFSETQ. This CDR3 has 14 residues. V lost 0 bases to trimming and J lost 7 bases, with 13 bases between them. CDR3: CASSLAGLILEAFF. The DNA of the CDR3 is TGCGCCAGCAGCTTGGCAGGGCTGATCCTTGAAGCTTTCTTT.

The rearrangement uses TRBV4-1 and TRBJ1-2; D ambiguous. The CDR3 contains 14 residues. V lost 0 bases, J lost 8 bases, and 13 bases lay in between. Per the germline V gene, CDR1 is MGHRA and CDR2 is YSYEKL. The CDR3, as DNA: TGCGCCAGCAGCCAAGAGCGCGTGGCTCGAGGCTACACCTTC. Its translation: CASSQERVARGYTF.

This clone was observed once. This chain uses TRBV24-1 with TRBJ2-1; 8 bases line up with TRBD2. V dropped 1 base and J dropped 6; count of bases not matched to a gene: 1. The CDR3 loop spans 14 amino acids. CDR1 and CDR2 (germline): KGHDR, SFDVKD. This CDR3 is CATSDLGTSNEQFF. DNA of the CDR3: TGTGCCACCAGTGATTTAGGGACTAGCAATGAGCAGTTCTTC.

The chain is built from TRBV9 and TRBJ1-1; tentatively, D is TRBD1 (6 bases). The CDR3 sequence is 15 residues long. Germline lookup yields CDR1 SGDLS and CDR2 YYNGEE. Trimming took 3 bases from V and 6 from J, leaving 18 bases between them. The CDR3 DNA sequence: TGTGCCAGCAGCGCGGGACATTCCGGTGTGGCTGAAGCTTTCTTT. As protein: CASSAGHSGVAEAFF.